The 15 T cell receptor beta chains below were found in one sample sequenced in a study of a mutant IDH1 vaccine in newly diagnosed glioma. No antigens are known for them. As for time point: week 5, during vaccination. The content of each vaccine dose was 300 ug of mutant IDH1 20-mer peptide, and topical imiquimod accompanied it. Some clones are missing from TCRdb's copy, which holds only in-frame ones; the method was immunoSEQ multiplex PCR. The sample shows about 29,000 clones, around 87% of them seen only once. The sequences come from peripheral blood mononuclear cells (PBMCs), collected from a glioma patient whose treatment included an IDH1 peptide vaccine. These TCRs come from a woman in her thirties or forties with glioma. Some clones in this sample may be carry-over from other donors' samples.

This clone showed up just a few times. This chain uses TRBV19 with TRBJ2-2, with D maybe TRBD1 (6 bases). V was trimmed by 7 bases and J by 4 bases, leaving 13 bases between them. Per germline, CDR1 LNHDA and CDR2 SQIVND (reference sequence). The CDR3 contains 14 residues. In DNA, the CDR3 is TGTGCCAGTACGCAGGGGCTTCTCACCGGGGAGCTGTTTTTT. This gives the protein CASTQGLLTGELFF.

This chain uses TRBV29-1 with TRBJ2-7; TRBD1 agrees at 8 bases. The CDR3 contains 14 residues. The V gene end was trimmed by 3 bases and the J gene end by 0 bases; junction bases not matched to a gene: 4. Germline V CDR1 and CDR2: SQVTM, ANQGSEA. The DNA for the CDR3 is TGCAGCGTTGAGAGGACAGGGAGCTCCTACGAGCAGTACTTC. Its translation is CSVERTGSSYEQYF.

The rearrangement joins TRBV6-1 to TRBJ2-1; D remains unclear. CDR3 length: 13 amino acids. Germline CDR1 and CDR2: MNHNS and SASEGT. The V end lost 7 bases, the J end lost 8 bases, and 15 bases lay between the germline ends. DNA of the CDR3: TGTGCCAGCACCATCTACCTACGTCATGAGCAGTTCTTC. It translates to CASTIYLRHEQFF.

The chain carries TRBV9 and TRBJ2-5, with D possibly being TRBD1 or TRBD2 (7 bases each). The CDR3 extends over 16 amino acids. The germline gives CDR1 SGDLS, CDR2 YYNGEE. V lost 0 bases, J lost 3 bases, and 15 bases lay in between. The CDR3 sequence: CASSVVGQGGKETQYF. As DNA, the CDR3 is TGTGCCAGCAGCGTAGTGGGCCAGGGGGGGAAAGAGACCCAGTACTTC.

The CDR3 sequence is CAISAGLAVEQYF. The CDR3 nucleotides read TGTGCCATCAGTGCAGGACTAGCGGTCGAGCAGTACTTC. J is TRBJ2-7 and V is TRBV10-3; the match to TRBD2 covers 10 bases. Germline V gene data show CDR1 as ENHRY and CDR2 as SYGVKD. Trimming at V came to 4 bases and at J to 6 bases, leaving 3 bases not matched to a gene. The CDR3 has 13 amino acids.

The chain links TRBV4-1 to TRBJ1-5; TRBD1 agrees at 9 bases. From germline, CDR1 is MGHRA and CDR2 YSYEKL. Unmatched junction bases numbered 4, after V lost 0 bases and J lost 7 bases. The CDR3 contains 15 residues. This chain's CDR3 is CASSQDLTGGQPQHF. Written as DNA, the CDR3 is TGCGCCAGCAGCCAAGATCTGACAGGGGGACAGCCCCAGCATTTT.

The chain joins TRBV9 to TRBJ1-2; TRBD1 matches 8 bases. CDR1 and CDR2 (germline): SGDLS, YYNGEE. Trimming at V came to 0 bases and at J to 13 bases, leaving 23 bases not matched to a gene. This CDR3 comprises 18 residues. CDR3 sequence (DNA): TGTGCCAGCAGCGTAGAAACATTATGGTCGGACAGGGTATCCGCGGCCACCTTC. As protein: CASSVETLWSDRVSAATF.

The genes are TRBV4-1 and TRBJ2-7; D tentatively reads TRBD1 or TRBD2 (6 bases each). V lost 4 bases to trimming and J lost 3 bases, with 22 bases between them. This CDR3 comprises 17 residues. Germline-derived CDR1 and CDR2 are MGHRA and YSYEKL. CDR3 DNA sequence: TGCGCCAGCAGCCCGGGGGCCCCCGGCAGTGACATCTACGAGCAGTACTTC. It specifies CASSPGAPGSDIYEQYF.

Here the CDR3 reads CSADRGTGTHYEQYF. The CDR3 DNA sequence: TGCAGCGCCGACCGGGGGACCGGGACCCACTACGAGCAGTACTTC. V usage is TRBV29-1 and J usage is TRBJ2-7; possibly TRBD2 for D (6 bases). Germline-derived CDR1 and CDR2 are SQVTM and ANQGSEA. The CDR3 sequence is 15 residues long. Trimming left V 7 bases short and J 3 bases short, with 22 bases between.

The genes are TRBV6-5 and TRBJ2-7, with D perhaps TRBD1 or TRBD2 (5 bases each). CDR3 length equals 15 residues. The V gene lost 0 bases and the J gene lost 4 bases, with 13 bases spanning the gap. Germline V CDR1 and CDR2: MNHEY, SVGAGI. The CDR3 here is CASSYSIPGRYEQYF. CDR3 bases: TGTGCCAGCAGTTACTCGATTCCGGGGCGGTACGAGCAGTACTTC.

The rearrangement links TRBV28 to TRBJ1-5; possible D gene TRBD1, 5 bases. V was cut by 5 bases and J by 0 bases, with 11 bases left in between. The CDR3 extends over 15 amino acids. CDR1 MDHEN and CDR2 SYDVKM come from the germline V gene. CDR3 protein: CASSTGANSNQPQHF. CDR3 bases: TGTGCCAGCAGTACCGGGGCAAATAGCAATCAGCCCCAGCATTTT.

The rearrangement uses TRBV10-2 and TRBJ2-3; 9 nucleotides agree with TRBD1. Per germline, CDR1 WSHSY and CDR2 SAAADI. The junction had 2 bases not matched to a gene; V was cut back by 6 bases and J by 7 bases. The CDR3 is 12 amino acids. CDR3 nucleotides: TGCGCCAGCAGGGGACAGGGCCATACGCAGTATTTT. Encoded protein: CASRGQGHTQYF.

The chain is built from TRBV5-1 and TRBJ1-4; 8 bases are a match to TRBD1. V shed 1 base and J 7 bases; nucleotides not matched to a gene: 6. The length of the CDR3 is 15 residues. Germline CDR1 SGHRS, CDR2 YFSETQ. The CDR3 spells CASSLFRGPAEKLFF. The CDR3 region has the DNA TGCGCCAGCAGCTTGTTCAGGGGGCCCGCTGAAAAACTGTTTTTT.

This clone appeared a single time. The CDR3 DNA follows: TGTGCCAGCAGATGGACGGCACCGACCTACGAGCAGTACTTC. It is translated as CASRWTAPTYEQYF. The V and J genes are TRBV7-2 and TRBJ2-7; D unclear. This CDR3 has 14 residues. Trimming shortened V by 6 bases and J by 2 bases, and 14 bases separated the two germline ends. CDR1 and CDR2 (germline): SGHTA, FQGNSA.

A remark on this clone: Within the sample, other DNA sequences also encode this same CDR3. This chain connects TRBV19 to TRBJ1-1, with a possible D match to TRBD1 (5 bases). Germline V gives CDR1 LNHDA, CDR2 SQIVND (reference sequence). The CDR3 spans 11 residues. V was clipped by 4 bases and J by 8 bases, with 8 bases between them. In DNA, the CDR3 is TGTGCCAGTAGTACTGGGGCAGAAGCTTTCTTT. Amino acids: CASSTGAEAFF.